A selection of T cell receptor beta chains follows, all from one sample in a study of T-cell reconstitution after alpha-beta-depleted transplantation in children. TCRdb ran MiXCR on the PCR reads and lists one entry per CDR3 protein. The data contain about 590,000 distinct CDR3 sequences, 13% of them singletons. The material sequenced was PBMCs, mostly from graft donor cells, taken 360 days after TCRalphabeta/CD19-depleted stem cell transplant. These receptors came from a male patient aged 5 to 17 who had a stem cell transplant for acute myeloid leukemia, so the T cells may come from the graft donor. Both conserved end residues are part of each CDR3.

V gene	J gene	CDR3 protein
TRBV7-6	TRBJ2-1	CASSLLAGDGSGNEQFF
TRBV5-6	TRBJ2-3	CASSLDIRPPSVDTQYF
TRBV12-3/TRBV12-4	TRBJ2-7	CASSLVVWGEQYF
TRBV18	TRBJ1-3	CASSPLPRSSGNTIYF
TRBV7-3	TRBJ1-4	CASSSTGGADEKLFF
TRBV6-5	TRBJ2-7	CASSYGGSSSYEQYF
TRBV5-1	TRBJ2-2	CASSLDGFTGELFF
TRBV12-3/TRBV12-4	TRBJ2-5	CASSFTGEETQYF
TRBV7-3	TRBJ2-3	CASSLDVWADTQYF
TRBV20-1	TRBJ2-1	CSALTPGTSGLKSSYNEQFF
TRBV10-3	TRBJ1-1	CAISDPLSSDTEAFF
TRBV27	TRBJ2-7	CASSHLPGQGYGEQYF